This T cell receptor beta chain emerged from a study of cytomegalovirus exposure and HLA in healthy donors. Whole-study results and caveats: Near-uniform donor sequencing depth was presumed by presence/absence analyses. With later analysis, a missense DCLRE1C variant became linked to TCR beta V- and J-gene trimming.

About this clone itself: Its antigen is undetermined.

Unmatched junction bases numbered 3, after V lost 1 base and J lost 6 bases. There are 15 residues in the CDR3. Germline V gives CDR1 MGHRA, CDR2 YSYEKL. The PCR employed 60 Vbeta primers together with 13 Jbeta primers. Measured with immunoSEQ multiplex PCR; TCRdb has only the in-frame clones, and not every one. The table shows roughly 240,000 clones, with roughly 81% occurring only once. This TCR was sampled from a girl aged 2 to 9 in good health and CMV-seronegative. Sequencing was done on a sample of PBMCs. The rearrangement joins TRBV4-1 to TRBJ2-3, with TRBD2 matching 11 bases. Written as DNA, the CDR3 is TGCGCCAGCAGCCAAGGCTCTAGCGGGAGGGATACGCAGTATTTT. As protein: CASSQGSSGRDTQYF.